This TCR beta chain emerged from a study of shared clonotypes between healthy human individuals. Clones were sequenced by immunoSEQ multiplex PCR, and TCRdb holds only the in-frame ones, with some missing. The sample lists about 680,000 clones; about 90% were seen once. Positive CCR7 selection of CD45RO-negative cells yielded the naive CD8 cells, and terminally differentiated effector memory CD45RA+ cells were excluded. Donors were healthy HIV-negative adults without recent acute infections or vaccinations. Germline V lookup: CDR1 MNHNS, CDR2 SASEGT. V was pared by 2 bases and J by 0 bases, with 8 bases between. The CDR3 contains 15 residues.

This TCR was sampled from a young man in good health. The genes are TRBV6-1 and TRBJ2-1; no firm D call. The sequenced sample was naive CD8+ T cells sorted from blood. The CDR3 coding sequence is TGTGCCAGCAGTGAACAGGAGAGCTCCTACAATGAGCAGTTCTTC. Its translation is CASSEQESSYNEQFF.